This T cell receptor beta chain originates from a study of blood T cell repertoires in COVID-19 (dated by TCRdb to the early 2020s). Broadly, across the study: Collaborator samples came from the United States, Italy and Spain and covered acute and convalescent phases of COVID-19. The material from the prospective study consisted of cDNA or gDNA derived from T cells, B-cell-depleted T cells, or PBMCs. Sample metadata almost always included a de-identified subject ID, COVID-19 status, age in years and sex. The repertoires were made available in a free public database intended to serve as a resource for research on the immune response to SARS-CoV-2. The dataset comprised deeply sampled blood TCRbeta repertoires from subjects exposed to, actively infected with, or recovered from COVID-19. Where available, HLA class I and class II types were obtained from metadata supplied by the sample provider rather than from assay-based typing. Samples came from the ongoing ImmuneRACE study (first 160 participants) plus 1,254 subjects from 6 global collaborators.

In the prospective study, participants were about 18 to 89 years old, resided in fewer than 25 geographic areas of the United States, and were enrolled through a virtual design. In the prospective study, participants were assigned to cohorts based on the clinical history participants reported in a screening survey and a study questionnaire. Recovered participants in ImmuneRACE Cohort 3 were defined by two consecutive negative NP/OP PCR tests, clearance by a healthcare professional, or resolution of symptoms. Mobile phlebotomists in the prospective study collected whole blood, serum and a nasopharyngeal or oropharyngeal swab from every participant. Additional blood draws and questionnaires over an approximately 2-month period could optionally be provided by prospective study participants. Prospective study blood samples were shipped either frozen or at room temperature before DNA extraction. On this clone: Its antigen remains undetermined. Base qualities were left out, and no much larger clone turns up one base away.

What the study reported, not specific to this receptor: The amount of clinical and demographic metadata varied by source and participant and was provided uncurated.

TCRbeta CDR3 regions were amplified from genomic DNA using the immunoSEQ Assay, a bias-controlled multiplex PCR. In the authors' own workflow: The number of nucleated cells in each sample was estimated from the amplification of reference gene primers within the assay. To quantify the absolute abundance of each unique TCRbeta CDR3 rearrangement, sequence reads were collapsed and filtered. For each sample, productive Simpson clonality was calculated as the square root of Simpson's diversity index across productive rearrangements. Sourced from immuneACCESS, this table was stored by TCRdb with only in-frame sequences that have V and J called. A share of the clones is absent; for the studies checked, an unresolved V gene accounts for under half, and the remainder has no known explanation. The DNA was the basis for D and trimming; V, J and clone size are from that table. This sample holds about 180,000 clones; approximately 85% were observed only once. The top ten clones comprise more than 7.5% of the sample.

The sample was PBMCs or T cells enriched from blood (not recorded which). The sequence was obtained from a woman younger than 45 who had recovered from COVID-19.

The CDR3 corresponds to CASRRRLAGANEQYF. The nucleotides read TGTGCCAGCAGACGGAGACTAGCGGGAGCCAACGAGCAGTACTTC. The V gene is TRBV28 and the J gene is TRBJ2-7; 12 bases in the junction line up with TRBD2. From the cysteine up to the phenylalanine, the CDR3 has a length of 15 residues. Of the read, only the CDR3 DNA is kept; its 45 bases are in frame from base 1. V is cut back by 6 bases and J by 5 bases, with 8 bases in the junction unmatched. From the germline V gene, CDR1 is MDHEN and CDR2 is SYDVKM.